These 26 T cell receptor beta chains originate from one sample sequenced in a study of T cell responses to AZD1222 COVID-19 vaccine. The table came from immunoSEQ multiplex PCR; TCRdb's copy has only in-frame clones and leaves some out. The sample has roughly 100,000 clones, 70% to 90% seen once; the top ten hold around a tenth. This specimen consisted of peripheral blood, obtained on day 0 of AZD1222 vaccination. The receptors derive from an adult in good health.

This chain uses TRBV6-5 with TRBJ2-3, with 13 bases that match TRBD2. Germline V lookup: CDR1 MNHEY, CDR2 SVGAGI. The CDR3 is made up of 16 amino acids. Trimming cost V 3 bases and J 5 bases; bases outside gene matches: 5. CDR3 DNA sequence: TGTGCCAGCAGTTATCGACTAGCGGGAGGAGGAGATACGCAGTATTTT. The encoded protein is CASSYRLAGGGDTQYF.

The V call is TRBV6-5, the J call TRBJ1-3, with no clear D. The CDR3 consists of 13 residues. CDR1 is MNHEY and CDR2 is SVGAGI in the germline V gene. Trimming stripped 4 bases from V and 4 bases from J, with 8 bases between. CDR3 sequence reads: CASSWNRGNTIYF. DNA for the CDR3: TGTGCCAGCAGTTGGAACAGAGGAAACACCATATATTTT.

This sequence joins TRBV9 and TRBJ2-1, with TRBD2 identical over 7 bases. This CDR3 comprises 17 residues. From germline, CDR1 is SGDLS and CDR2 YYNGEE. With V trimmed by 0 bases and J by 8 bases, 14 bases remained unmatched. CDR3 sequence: CASSVALAEHLMDEQFF. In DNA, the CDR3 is TGTGCCAGCAGCGTAGCCCTAGCGGAGCACCTAATGGATGAGCAGTTCTTC.

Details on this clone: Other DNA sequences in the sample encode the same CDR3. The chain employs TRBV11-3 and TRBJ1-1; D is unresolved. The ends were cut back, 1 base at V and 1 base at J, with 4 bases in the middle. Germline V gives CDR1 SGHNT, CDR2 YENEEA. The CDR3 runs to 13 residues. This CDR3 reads CASSLGGNTEAFF. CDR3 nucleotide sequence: TGTGCCAGCAGCTTAGGCGGGAACACTGAAGCTTTCTTT. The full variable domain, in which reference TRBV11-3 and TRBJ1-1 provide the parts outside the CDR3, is EAGVVQSPRYKIIEKKQPVAFWCNPISGHNTLYWYLQNLGQGPELLIRYENEEAVDDSQLPKDRFSAERLKGVDSTLKIQPAELGDSAVYLCASSLGGNTEAFFGQGTRLTVV.

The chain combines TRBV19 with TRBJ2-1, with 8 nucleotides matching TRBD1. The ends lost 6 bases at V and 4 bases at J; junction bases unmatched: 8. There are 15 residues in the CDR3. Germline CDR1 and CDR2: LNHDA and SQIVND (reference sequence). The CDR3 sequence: CASSHRGVSYNEQFF. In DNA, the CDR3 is TGTGCCAGTAGCCACAGGGGGGTATCTTACAATGAGCAGTTCTTC.

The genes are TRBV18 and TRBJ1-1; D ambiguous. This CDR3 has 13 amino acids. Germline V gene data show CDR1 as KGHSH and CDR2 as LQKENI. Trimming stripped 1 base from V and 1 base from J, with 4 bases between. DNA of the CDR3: TGTGCCAGCTCACCACGGCAGAACACTGAAGCTTTCTTT. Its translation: CASSPRQNTEAFF.

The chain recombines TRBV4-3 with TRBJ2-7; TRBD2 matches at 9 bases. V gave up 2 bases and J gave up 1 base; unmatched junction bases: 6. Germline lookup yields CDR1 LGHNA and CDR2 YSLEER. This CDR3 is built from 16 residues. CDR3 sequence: CASSQLAGVSSYEQYF. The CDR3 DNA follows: TGCGCCAGCAGCCAATTAGCGGGAGTCTCTTCCTACGAGCAGTACTTC.

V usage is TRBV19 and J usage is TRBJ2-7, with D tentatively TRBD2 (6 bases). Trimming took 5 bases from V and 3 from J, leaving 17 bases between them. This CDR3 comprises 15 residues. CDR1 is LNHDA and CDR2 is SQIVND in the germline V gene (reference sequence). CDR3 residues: CASSLLPGDNYEQYF. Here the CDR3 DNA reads TGTGCCAGTAGTCTACTACCGGGAGACAACTACGAGCAGTACTTC.

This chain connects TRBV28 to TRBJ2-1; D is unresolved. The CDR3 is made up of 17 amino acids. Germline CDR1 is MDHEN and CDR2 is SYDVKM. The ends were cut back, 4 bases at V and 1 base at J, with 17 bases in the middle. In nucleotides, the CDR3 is TGTGCCAGCAGTTGGGATTCCGCTAACCCATCCTACAATGAGCAGTTCTTC. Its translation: CASSWDSANPSYNEQFF.

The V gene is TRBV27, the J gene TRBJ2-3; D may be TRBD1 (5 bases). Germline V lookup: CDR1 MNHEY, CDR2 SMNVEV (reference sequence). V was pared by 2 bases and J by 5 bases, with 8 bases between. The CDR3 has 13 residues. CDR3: CASSLVTGDTQYF. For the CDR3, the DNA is TGTGCCAGCAGTTTAGTCACAGGAGATACGCAGTATTTT.

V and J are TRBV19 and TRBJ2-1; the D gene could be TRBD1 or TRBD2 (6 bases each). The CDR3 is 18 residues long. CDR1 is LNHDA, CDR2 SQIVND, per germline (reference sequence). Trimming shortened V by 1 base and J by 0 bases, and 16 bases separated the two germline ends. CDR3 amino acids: CASSIGGPGSGSYNEQFF. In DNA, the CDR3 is TGTGCCAGTAGTATAGGGGGGCCGGGTAGCGGCTCCTACAATGAGCAGTTCTTC.

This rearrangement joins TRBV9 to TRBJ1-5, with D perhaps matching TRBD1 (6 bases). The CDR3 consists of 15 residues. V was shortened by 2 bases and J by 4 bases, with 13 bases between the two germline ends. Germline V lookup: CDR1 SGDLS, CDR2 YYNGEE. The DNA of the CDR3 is TGTGCCAGCAGCGTGGGGGACATCACGAATCAGCCCCAGCATTTT. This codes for CASSVGDITNQPQHF.

The CDR3 DNA reads as TGTGCCAGCAGGCCGAGCGGACTAGCAGGGAATGAGCAGTTCTTC. Amino acids: CASRPSGLAGNEQFF. The gene calls are TRBV28 and TRBJ2-1; 8 bases are shared with TRBD2. Unmatched junction bases numbered 11, after V lost 6 bases and J lost 7 bases. The CDR3 loop spans 15 amino acids. Germline V gene sequence: CDR1 MDHEN, CDR2 SYDVKM.

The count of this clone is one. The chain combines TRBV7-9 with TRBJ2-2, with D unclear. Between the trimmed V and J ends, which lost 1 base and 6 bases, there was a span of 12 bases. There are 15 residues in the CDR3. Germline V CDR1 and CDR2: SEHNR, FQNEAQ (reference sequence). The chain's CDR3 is CASSLGPSIPGELFF. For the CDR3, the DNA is TGTGCCAGCAGCTTAGGCCCCTCAATACCCGGGGAGCTGTTTTTT.

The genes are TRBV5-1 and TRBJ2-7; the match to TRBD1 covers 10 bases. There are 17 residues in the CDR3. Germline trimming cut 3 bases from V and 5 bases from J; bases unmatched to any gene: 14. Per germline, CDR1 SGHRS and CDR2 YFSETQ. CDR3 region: CASSSSGGTGVPHEQYF. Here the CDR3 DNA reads TGCGCCAGCAGCTCCTCCGGCGGGACAGGGGTCCCCCACGAGCAGTACTTC. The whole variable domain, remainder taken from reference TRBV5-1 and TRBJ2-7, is KAGVTQTPRYLIKTRGQQVTLSCSPISGHRSVSWYQQTPGQGLQFLFEYFSETQRNKGNFPGRFSGRQFSNSRSEMNVSTLELGDSALYLCASSSSGGTGVPHEQYFGPGTRLTVT.

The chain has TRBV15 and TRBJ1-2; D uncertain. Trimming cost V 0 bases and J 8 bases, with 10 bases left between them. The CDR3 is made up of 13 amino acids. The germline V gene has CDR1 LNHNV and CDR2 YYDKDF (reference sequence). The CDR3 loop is CATSRERRAGYTF. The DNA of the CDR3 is TGTGCCACCAGCAGAGAGAGGCGTGCGGGCTACACCTTC.

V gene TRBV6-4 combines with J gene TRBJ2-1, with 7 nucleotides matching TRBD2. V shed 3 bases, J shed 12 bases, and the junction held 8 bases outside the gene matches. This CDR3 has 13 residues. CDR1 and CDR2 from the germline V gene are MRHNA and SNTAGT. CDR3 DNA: TGTGCCAGCAGTGAGGTCCCACTAGCGCGGCAGTTCTTC. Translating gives CASSEVPLARQFF.

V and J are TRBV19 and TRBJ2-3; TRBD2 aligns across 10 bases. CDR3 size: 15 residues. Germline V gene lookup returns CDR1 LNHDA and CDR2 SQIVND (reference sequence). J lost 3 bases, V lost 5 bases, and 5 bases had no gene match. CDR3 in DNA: TGTGCCAGTAGTTCCCTAGCGGGAGCTACAGATACGCAGTATTTT. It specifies CASSSLAGATDTQYF.

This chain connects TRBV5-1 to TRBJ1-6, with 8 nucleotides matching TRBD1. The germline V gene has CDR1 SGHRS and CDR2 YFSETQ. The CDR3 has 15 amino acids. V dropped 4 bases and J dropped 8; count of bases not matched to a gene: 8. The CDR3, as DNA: TGCGCCAGCAGCCCATCTGACAGGGGCGATTCACCCCTCCACTTT. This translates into CASSPSDRGDSPLHF.

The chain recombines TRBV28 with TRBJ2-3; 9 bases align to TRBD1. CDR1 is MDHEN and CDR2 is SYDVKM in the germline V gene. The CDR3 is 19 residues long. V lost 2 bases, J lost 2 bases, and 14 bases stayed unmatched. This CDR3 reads CASSLAGQGMGAITDTQYF. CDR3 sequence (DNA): TGTGCCAGCAGTTTAGCGGGACAGGGTATGGGGGCTATCACAGATACGCAGTATTTT.

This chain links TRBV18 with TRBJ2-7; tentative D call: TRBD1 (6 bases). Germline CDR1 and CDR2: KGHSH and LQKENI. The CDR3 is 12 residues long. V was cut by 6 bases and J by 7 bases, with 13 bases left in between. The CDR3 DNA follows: TGTGCCAGCTCCTCCGGGACAAAAGAGCAGTACTTC. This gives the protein CASSSGTKEQYF.

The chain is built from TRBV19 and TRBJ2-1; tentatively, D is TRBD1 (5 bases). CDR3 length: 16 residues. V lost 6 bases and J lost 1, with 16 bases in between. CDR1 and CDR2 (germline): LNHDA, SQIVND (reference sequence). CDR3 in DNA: TGTGCCAGTAGAGGGGAAAGTAAGAAGTCCTACAATGAGCAGTTCTTC. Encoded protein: CASRGESKKSYNEQFF.

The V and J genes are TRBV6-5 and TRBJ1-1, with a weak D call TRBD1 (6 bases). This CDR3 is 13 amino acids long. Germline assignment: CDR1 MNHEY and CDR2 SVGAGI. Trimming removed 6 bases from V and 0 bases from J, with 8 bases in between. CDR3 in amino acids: CASRGQLNTEAFF. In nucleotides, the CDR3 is TGTGCCAGCAGAGGACAGTTGAACACTGAAGCTTTCTTT.

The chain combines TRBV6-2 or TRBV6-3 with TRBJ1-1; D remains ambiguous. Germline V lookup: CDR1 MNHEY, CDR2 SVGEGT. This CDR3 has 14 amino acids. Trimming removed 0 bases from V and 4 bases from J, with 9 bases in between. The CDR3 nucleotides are TGTGCCAGCAGTTACTCGAGCGCGGGCACTGAAGCTTTCTTT. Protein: CASSYSSAGTEAFF.

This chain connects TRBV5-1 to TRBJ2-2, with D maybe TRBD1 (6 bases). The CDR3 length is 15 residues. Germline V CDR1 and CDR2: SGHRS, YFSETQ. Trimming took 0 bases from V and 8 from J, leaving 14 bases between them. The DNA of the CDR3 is TGCGCCAGCAGCTTGGTTCCAGGGGCCATGGGGGAGCTGTTTTTT. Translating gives CASSLVPGAMGELFF. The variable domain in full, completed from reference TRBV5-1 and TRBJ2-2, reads KAGVTQTPRYLIKTRGQQVTLSCSPISGHRSVSWYQQTPGQGLQFLFEYFSETQRNKGNFPGRFSGRQFSNSRSEMNVSTLELGDSALYLCASSLVPGAMGELFFGEGSRLTVL.

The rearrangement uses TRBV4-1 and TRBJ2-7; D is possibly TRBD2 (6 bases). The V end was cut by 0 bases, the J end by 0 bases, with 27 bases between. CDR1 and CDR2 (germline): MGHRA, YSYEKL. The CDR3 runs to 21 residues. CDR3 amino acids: CASSQDEAGRPVSPLSYEQYF. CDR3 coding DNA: TGCGCCAGCAGCCAAGATGAGGCGGGGCGTCCCGTCAGTCCCCTCTCCTACGAGCAGTACTTC.